Following are 30 T cell receptor beta chains from one sample sequenced in a study of response to subunit inactivated influenza vaccine. TCRdb recomputed calls from the RT-PCR reads with MiXCR, one row per CDR3 protein. The sample comprises hundreds of thousands of distinct CDR3 sequences, approximately 15% of which are singletons, and about 7.6% rests with the top ten. The specimen was PBMCs from blood, collected approximately 15 days before vaccination. These receptors all come from a man aged 50-59 years who received an inactivated influenza vaccine.

This clonotype was observed a handful of times. V is TRBV6-5 and J is TRBJ2-3; no definite D call. Between the trimmed V and J ends, which lost 5 bases and 6 bases, there was a span of 9 bases. The CDR3 runs 12 residues. CDR1 is MNHEY and CDR2 is SVGAGI in the germline V gene. CDR3: CASSNPWDTQYF. The DNA of the CDR3 is TGTGCCAGCAGTAACCCGTGGGATACGCAGTATTTT.

In its sample, this clonotype was seen many times. The V call is TRBV12-3 or TRBV12-4, the J call TRBJ2-1; a weak D match, TRBD2 (5 bases). The CDR3 loop spans 15 amino acids. V was clipped by 3 bases and J by 0 bases, with 9 bases between them. CDR3 nucleotide sequence: TGTGCCAGCAGTTTCCGAGGGAGCTCCTACAATGAGCAGTTCTTC. This gives the protein CASSFRGSSYNEQFF.

This clonotype occurred a few times. This chain uses TRBV5-1 with TRBJ2-7, with D uncertain. The CDR3 consists of 17 residues. Trimming stripped 5 bases from V and 3 bases from J, with 24 bases between. Germline CDR1 is SGHRS and CDR2 is YFSETQ. The CDR3 loop is CASSHVTGPNRNYEQYF. The CDR3 nucleotides read TGCGCCAGCAGTCATGTTACCGGACCCAATCGCAACTACGAGCAGTACTTC.

The J gene is TRBJ1-5, the V gene TRBV20-1, with D unclear. V gave up 5 bases and J gave up 3 bases, with 14 bases separating them. Germline V CDR1 and CDR2: DFQATT, SNEGSKA (reference sequence). The CDR3 runs to 14 residues. The CDR3 region is CSAEARQDNQPQHF. For the CDR3, the DNA is TGCAGTGCTGAAGCGAGGCAGGACAATCAGCCCCAGCATTTT.

J is TRBJ1-5 and V is TRBV19; no clear D gene. The CDR3 is made up of 14 amino acids. Germline V gene data show CDR1 as LNHDA and CDR2 as SQIVND (reference sequence). V gave up 7 bases and J gave up 3 bases, with 13 bases separating them. In DNA, the CDR3 is TGTGCCAGTACCGGTGGCAGTAACAATCAGCCCCAGCATTTT. Translation gives CASTGGSNNQPQHF.

This sequence joins TRBV6-4 and TRBJ2-3; unclear D gene. V was shortened by 4 bases and J by 5 bases, with 10 bases between the two germline ends. The germline V gene has CDR1 MRHNA and CDR2 SNTAGT. This CDR3 is built from 13 residues. CDR3 amino acids: CASSAERGDTQYF. The DNA of the CDR3 is TGTGCCAGCAGTGCAGAAAGAGGAGATACGCAGTATTTT.

The CDR3 loop is CASSAAGSYNEQFF. DNA for the CDR3: TGTGCCAGCAGCGCCGCGGGGTCCTACAATGAGCAGTTCTTC. V and J are TRBV11-3 and TRBJ2-1, with TRBD2 as a possible D gene (6 bases). The V gene's germline CDR1 is SGHNT and CDR2 YENEEA. Trimming removed 5 bases at V and 1 base at J, with 9 bases between. There are 14 residues in the CDR3.

This clonotype was seen ten or more times. The CDR3 DNA sequence: TGTGCCAGCAGCTTATCCAGGGGTGGTTCACCCCTCCACTTT. Residues: CASSLSRGGSPLHF. The chain joins TRBV7-2 to TRBJ1-6; D might be TRBD1 (6 bases). Trimming took 2 bases from V and 9 from J, leaving 11 bases between them. CDR3 length equals 14 residues. CDR1 and CDR2 (germline): SGHTA, FQGNSA. The full variable domain, with the rest looked up from reference TRBV7-2 and TRBJ1-6, is GAGVSQSPSNKVTEKGKDVELRCDPISGHTALYWYRQSLGQGLEFLIYFQGNSAPDKSGLPSDRFSAERTGGSVSTLTIQRTQQEDSAVYLCASSLSRGGSPLHFGNGTRLTVT.

There are a few counts of this clonotype. V usage is TRBV7-2 and J usage is TRBJ1-2, with D uncertain. V lost 0 bases, J lost 0 bases, and 11 bases lay in between. The germline gives CDR1 SGHTA, CDR2 FQGNSA. The CDR3 runs 16 residues. The CDR3, as DNA: TGTGCCAGCAGCTTAGCCTTCGACTTTCCTAACTATGGCTACACCTTC. It codes for CASSLAFDFPNYGYTF.

This clonotype has just a few counts. This chain links TRBV14 with TRBJ1-1; tentative D call: TRBD1 (5 bases). The CDR3 totals 14 residues. The V and J ends lost 2 bases and 3 bases respectively, with 10 bases between them. Germline V CDR1 and CDR2: SGHDN, FVKESK. CDR3 sequence (DNA): TGTGCCAGCAGCCAATTCCCGGGGGACACTGAAGCTTTCTTT. It translates to CASSQFPGDTEAFF.

The V gene is TRBV7-2, the J gene TRBJ2-1; 11 positions agree with TRBD1. Per germline, CDR1 SGHTA and CDR2 FQGNSA. This CDR3 is 15 amino acids long. J lost 2 bases, V lost 5 bases, and 2 bases had no gene match. The CDR3 DNA sequence: TGTGCCAGCAGCACGGACAGGGGGCCCTACAATGAGCAGTTCTTC. This gives the protein CASSTDRGPYNEQFF.

The chain is built from TRBV20-1 and TRBJ2-2, with 13 positions matching TRBD2. Looked up from germline, CDR1 is DFQATT and CDR2 is SNEGSKA (reference sequence). The CDR3 sequence is 18 residues long. Trimming cost V 6 bases and J 5 bases; bases outside gene matches: 15. The CDR3 region is CSAPPRRTSGGGTGELFF. The CDR3, as DNA: TGCAGTGCCCCTCCAAGAAGGACTAGCGGGGGTGGGACCGGGGAGCTGTTTTTT.

Ten or more counts support this clonotype. The V and J genes are TRBV7-2 and TRBJ2-1; D not certain. Germline assignment: CDR1 SGHTA and CDR2 FQGNSA. The CDR3 totals 12 residues. V dropped 6 bases and J dropped 7 bases, with 10 bases sitting between them. CDR3 loop: CASSLRANEQFF. CDR3 in DNA: TGTGCCAGCAGTTTAAGGGCGAATGAGCAGTTCTTC.

This chain uses TRBV7-8 with TRBJ1-5, with unresolved D. V dropped 7 bases and J dropped 8 bases, with 21 bases sitting between them. Germline CDR1 reads SGHVS; CDR2 reads FQNEAQ. The CDR3 is made up of 15 amino acids. This CDR3 reads CASTPTEGRSEPQHF. The CDR3, as DNA: TGTGCCAGCACCCCGACGGAGGGCCGGAGCGAGCCCCAGCATTTT.

The chain combines TRBV12-3 or TRBV12-4 with TRBJ1-2, with 11 bases that match TRBD1. This CDR3 region has 16 residues. The V segment lost 6 bases and the J segment 2 bases; nucleotides outside the gene matches: 8. The CDR3 sequence: CASRQKGTGGNYGYTF. The CDR3 DNA follows: TGTGCCAGCAGACAAAAGGGGACAGGGGGAAACTATGGCTACACCTTC.

This clonotype was counted only a few times. In DNA, the CDR3 is TGTGCCAGCAGTTTAGAGTATCCCTGGATCTCCTACGAGCAGTACTTC. Amino acids: CASSLEYPWISYEQYF. The chain uses TRBV12-3 or TRBV12-4 and TRBJ2-7, with D unclear. Deletions cut 1 base from V and 0 bases from J, with 13 bases between. The CDR3 is 16 amino acids.

This chain links TRBV7-2 with TRBJ1-6, with D perhaps matching TRBD1 (5 bases). Germline-derived CDR1 and CDR2 are SGHTA and FQGNSA. V lost 1 base and J 5 bases, leaving 9 bases between the germline ends. This CDR3 is built from 15 residues. The CDR3 sequence is CASSLVLTDNSPLHF. CDR3 nucleotides: TGTGCCAGCAGCTTAGTCTTGACAGATAATTCACCCCTCCACTTT.

This clonotype was recorded a few times. The CDR3 nucleotides are TGTGCCAGCAGTCTAAGGCCTAGCTCCTATAATTCACCCCTCCACTTT. Protein product: CASSLRPSSYNSPLHF. The rearrangement uses TRBV6-1 and TRBJ1-6, with D uncertain. Trimming shortened V by 5 bases and J by 0 bases, and 11 bases separated the two germline ends. Looked up from germline, CDR1 is MNHNS and CDR2 is SASEGT. This CDR3 contains 16 residues.

J is TRBJ1-2 and V is TRBV4-1; D is unclear. Germline V gene lookup returns CDR1 MGHRA and CDR2 YSYEKL. The CDR3 sequence is 15 residues long. The ends were cut back, 1 base at V and 8 bases at J, with 17 bases in the middle. Written as DNA, the CDR3 is TGCGCCAGCAGCCAAGGAGCTCTAGGAAATCGGGGCTACACCTTC. Its protein product is CASSQGALGNRGYTF.

In this sample, this clonotype turned up a few times. J is TRBJ2-6 and V is TRBV5-1; no firm D call. Trimming took off 5 bases at V and 3 bases at J, with 12 bases between the two ends. Germline-derived CDR1 and CDR2 are SGHRS and YFSETQ. CDR3 length: 15 residues. CDR3 sequence reads: CASSERVGGANVLTF. Written as DNA, the CDR3 is TGCGCCAGCAGTGAAAGGGTAGGTGGGGCCAACGTCCTGACTTTC.

This clonotype was detected a few times. The CDR3 DNA reads TGCAGTGCTAGCACCGTGGGGGGTTCGGAGCAGTACTTC. Encoded protein: CSASTVGGSEQYF. This chain joins TRBV20-1 and TRBJ2-7; maybe TRBD2 (6 bases). The CDR3 loop spans 13 amino acids. The V gene's germline CDR1 is DFQATT and CDR2 SNEGSKA (reference sequence). V lost 3 bases and J 7 bases, leaving 16 bases between the germline ends.

CDR3 nucleotide sequence: TGCAGTGCCCCTAGCGGAACGAACACCGGGGAGCTGTTTTTT. It is translated as CSAPSGTNTGELFF. The chain carries TRBV20-1 and TRBJ2-2; TRBD2 aligns across 7 bases. This CDR3 is built from 14 residues. From germline, CDR1 is DFQATT and CDR2 SNEGSKA (reference sequence). Germline trimming cut 6 bases from V and 0 bases from J; bases unmatched to any gene: 4.

This clonotype was observed a handful of times. The genes are TRBV7-2 and TRBJ2-1; 8 bases are a match to TRBD1. V lost 5 bases and J lost 5; bases outside the gene matches: 8. CDR3 size: 15 residues. CDR1 and CDR2 (germline): SGHTA, FQGNSA. The chain's CDR3 is CASSIRGRIDNEQFF. The CDR3 DNA sequence: TGTGCCAGCAGCATCAGGGGGCGCATCGACAATGAGCAGTTCTTC.

The chain recombines TRBV27 with TRBJ1-1; D uncertain. The germline V gene encodes CDR1 MNHEY and CDR2 SMNVEV (reference sequence). The CDR3 is made up of 13 amino acids. The ends were cut back, 4 bases at V and 5 bases at J, with 11 bases in the middle. The DNA of the CDR3 is TGTGCCAGCAGTTGGTCGGGGAGAACTGAAGCTTTCTTT. Translating gives CASSWSGRTEAFF.

This clonotype was found many times. This chain uses TRBV6-1 with TRBJ2-2; D is possibly TRBD2 (5 bases). CDR3 length equals 14 residues. The germline V and J ends were trimmed by 6 bases and 1 base, with 9 bases remaining between them. Germline lookup yields CDR1 MNHNS and CDR2 SASEGT. This CDR3 is CASSRTRNTGELFF. CDR3 coding DNA: TGTGCCAGCAGCCGGACTCGGAACACCGGGGAGCTGTTTTTT.

This clonotype occurred a few times. V is TRBV14 and J is TRBJ1-1; D ambiguous. The CDR3 is 19 amino acids. The V gene's germline CDR1 is SGHDN and CDR2 FVKESK. V was cut by 1 base and J by 2 bases, with 23 bases left in between. The CDR3 nucleotides are TGTGCCAGCAGCCAAGCGGGTTTAGAGGCTCTGAAGTTTAACACTGAAGCTTTCTTT. As protein: CASSQAGLEALKFNTEAFF.

The V gene is TRBV7-2, the J gene TRBJ1-1, with TRBD1 matching 10 bases. Germline CDR1 SGHTA, CDR2 FQGNSA. The CDR3 is 16 residues long. The V segment lost 0 bases and the J segment 0 bases; nucleotides outside the gene matches: 1. The CDR3 protein is CASSLAGTGVNTEAFF. CDR3 nucleotide sequence: TGTGCCAGCAGCTTAGCAGGGACAGGGGTGAACACTGAAGCTTTCTTT.

J is TRBJ1-1 and V is TRBV4-1; D not certain. Trimming took off 3 bases at V and 1 base at J, with 18 bases between the two ends. The germline V gene encodes CDR1 MGHRA and CDR2 YSYEKL. The CDR3 totals 17 residues. In DNA, the CDR3 is TGCGCCAGCAGCCACGACAAGGGTTCAGGCGGGAACACTGAAGCTTTCTTT. Amino acids: CASSHDKGSGGNTEAFF.

This clonotype turned up a few times. The chain recombines TRBV18 with TRBJ1-1; unclear D gene. CDR1 and CDR2 (germline): KGHSH, LQKENI. This CDR3 has 14 residues. V lost 0 bases to trimming and J lost 6 bases, with 11 bases between them. DNA of the CDR3: TGTGCCAGCTCACCACCGAAACAGCCTCCTGAAGCTTTCTTT. Translation: CASSPPKQPPEAFF.

The V call is TRBV27, the J call TRBJ2-7; 10 nucleotides line up with TRBD2. CDR1 is MNHEY and CDR2 is SMNVEV in the germline V gene (reference sequence). This CDR3 region has 18 residues. The V and J ends lost 2 bases and 2 bases, in that order; junction bases with no gene match: 12. The CDR3 reads CASSLLLAGAPVPYEQYF. The CDR3, as DNA: TGTGCCAGCAGTTTACTTCTAGCGGGGGCCCCCGTCCCCTACGAGCAGTACTTC.